In its sample, the clone carrying this TCR beta chain was seen a few times. Regions amplified from RNA transcripts were the TCR beta CDR3 regions. Primed by the HTBI set, a first-round RT-PCR was run on the TCR CDR3. TCRdb independently ran MiXCR on the multiplex PCR reads; one entry per CDR3 protein. The table shows approximately 620,000 distinct CDR3 sequences, with roughly 13% occurring only once. These data originate in a study of T cells in Graves' hyperthyroidism and ophthalmopathy. Germline CDR1 is SGDLS and CDR2 is YYNGEE. This CDR3 region has 15 residues. The V end was cut by 1 base, the J end by 4 bases, with 12 bases between.

This TCR was sampled from a woman aged 25 to 39 with Graves' hyperthyroidism that later progressed to Graves' ophthalmopathy. The V call is TRBV9, the J call TRBJ2-1; the D gene could be TRBD1 or TRBD2 (6 bases each). Sequenced: blood. CDR3 sequence (DNA): TGTGCCAGCAGCGTAAGGGGGGACTTTTACAATGAGCAGTTCTTC. This translates into CASSVRGDFYNEQFF.